These T cell receptor beta chains were read from a single sample in a study of Tregs in tolerant kidney transplant recipients. Profiled with immunoSEQ multiplex PCR; TCRdb holds only in-frame clones, not every one. The sample yields around 66,000 clones, over 75% seen once. The material sequenced was Tregs from blood, taken before the transplant. The receptors stem from a human donor who received a combined kidney and bone marrow transplant. Both conserved end residues are part of each CDR3. A D gene is named only where the DNA matches it firmly. Clone size is given for some rows only: seen once, a few or many times, or a class if the clone is expanded.

j_call v_call d_call clone_size cdr3_aa cdr3_nt
TRBJ1-2 TRBV29-1 . . CSVSTQGWVYGYTF TGCAGCGTTTCCACTCAGGGCTGGGTCTATGGCTACACCTTC
TRBJ1-1 TRBV5-1 . once CASSLAGQANTEAFF TGCGCCAGCAGCTTGGCCGGGCAGGCGAACACTGAAGCTTTCTTT
TRBJ2-7 TRBV7-9 . . CASTLTGLSSYEQYF TGTGCCAGCACACTCACAGGTCTCAGCTCCTACGAGCAGTACTTC
TRBJ2-7 TRBV9 TRBD2 . CASSPGGIRQYF TGTGCCAGCAGCCCCGGGGGGATTCGGCAGTACTTC
TRBJ2-2 TRBV5-1 TRBD1 . CASSSRTGHTGELFF TGCGCCAGCAGCTCCCGGACAGGGCACACCGGGGAGCTGTTTTTT
TRBJ2-1 TRBV6-5 . . CATKGGEPDGNEQFF TGTGCCACCAAGGGGGGGGAGCCGGACGGAAATGAGCAGTTCTTC
TRBJ1-5 TRBV7-6 TRBD1 . CASSSAGGKGNQPQHF TGTGCCAGCAGCTCGGCAGGGGGCAAGGGCAATCAGCCCCAGCATTTT
TRBJ1-2 TRBV18 TRBD1 . CASSRDRVGYGYTF TGTGCCAGCTCGCGGGACAGAGTGGGCTATGGCTACACCTTC
TRBJ1-4 TRBV6-6 . . CASSYPGATNEKLFF TGTGCCAGCAGTTACCCGGGAGCAACTAATGAAAAACTGTTTTTT
TRBJ2-5 TRBV10-1 . . CASSEFGKGGETQYF TGCGCCAGCAGTGAGTTTGGAAAGGGGGGAGAGACCCAGTACTTC
TRBJ1-1 TRBV2 . few CASSELRETEAFF TGTGCCAGCAGTGAGCTCAGGGAGACTGAAGCTTTCTTT
TRBJ1-2 TRBV18 TRBD1 . CASSAQGYGENGYTF TGTGCCAGCTCAGCACAGGGGTACGGAGAGAATGGCTACACCTTC
TRBJ1-3 TRBV7-6 TRBD1 . CVSSLGQPLSSGNTIYF TGTGTCAGCAGCTTGGGACAGCCGCTCAGCTCTGGAAACACCATATATTTT
TRBJ1-3 TRBV6-1 . . CASSEEAGPGNTIYF TGTGCCAGCAGTGAAGAAGCGGGTCCAGGAAACACCATATATTTT
TRBJ1-2 TRBV6-6 . . CASSPTLTAHNGYTF TGTGCCAGCAGCCCCACCTTAACAGCACACAATGGCTACACCTTC
TRBJ1-1 TRBV5-1 . . CASSLSGGNTEAFF TGCGCCAGCAGCTTATCCGGGGGCAACACTGAAGCTTTCTTT
TRBJ1-2 TRBV5-1 TRBD1 . CASSLAGGQGYGYTF TGCGCCAGCAGCTTGGCCGGAGGACAGGGGTATGGCTACACCTTC
TRBJ2-3 TRBV5-5 . few CASSLVWPSGADTQYF TGTGCCAGCAGCCTGGTCTGGCCCAGCGGCGCAGATACGCAGTATTTT
TRBJ1-2 TRBV6-1 TRBD1 . CASRQGERGYTF TGTGCCAGCAGACAGGGGGAAAGGGGCTACACCTTC
TRBJ1-5 TRBV5-1 . . CASSPAPGKNQPQHF TGCGCCAGCAGCCCGGCCCCGGGGAAAAATCAGCCCCAGCATTTT
TRBJ2-5 TRBV10-3 . . CAISEGAGETQYF TGTGCCATCAGTGAGGGAGCAGGAGAGACCCAGTACTTC
TRBJ2-7 TRBV6-4 TRBD1 . CARGQGFSYEQYF TGTGCCAGAGGACAGGGATTCTCCTACGAGCAGTACTTC
TRBJ1-2 TRBV18 TRBD1 . CASSTKPGQDVSYGYTF TGTGCCAGCTCAACCAAACCGGGACAGGACGTCTCCTATGGCTACACCTTC
TRBJ1-1 TRBV14 . . CASSQGEGEAFF TGTGCCAGCAGCCAAGGAGAAGGTGAAGCTTTCTTT
TRBJ1-6 TRBV19 . few CASSIENSPLHF TGTGCCAGTAGTATAGAGAATTCACCCCTCCACTTT
TRBJ2-4 TRBV5-6 . . CASSGPLGGSIQYF TGTGCCAGCAGCGGACCCCTAGGGGGGAGCATTCAGTACTTC
TRBJ1-3 TRBV6-1 . once CASSGAVGASSGNTIYF TGTGCCAGCAGTGGCGCCGTGGGGGCCAGCTCTGGAAACACCATATATTTT
TRBJ1-5 TRBV4-3 . . CASSLPPGRQPQHF TGCGCCAGCAGCCTCCCCCCCGGCCGGCAGCCCCAGCATTTT
TRBJ2-1 TRBV6-6 TRBD1 . CASKRTGPTEQFF TGTGCCAGCAAGCGGACAGGCCCTACTGAGCAGTTCTTC
TRBJ2-3 TRBV20-1 . . CSADKDTQYF TGCAGTGCGGATAAAGATACGCAGTATTTT
TRBJ2-5 TRBV9 . . CASSVGPALGKTQYF TGTGCCAGCAGCGTCGGACCAGCCTTGGGAAAGACCCAGTACTTC
TRBJ2-7 TRBV6-1 TRBD2 . CASSEPGTSDEQYF TGTGCCAGCAGTGAACCCGGGACTAGCGACGAGCAGTACTTC
TRBJ2-1 TRBV5-6 TRBD2 . CASSLPGLAGGEQFF TGTGCCAGCAGCTTGCCGGGACTAGCGGGAGGTGAGCAGTTCTTC
TRBJ2-1 TRBV5-6 . . CASRPQGTGASSYNEQFF TGTGCCAGCAGACCTCAGGGAACGGGGGCGAGCTCCTACAATGAGCAGTTCTTC
TRBJ2-7 TRBV5-6 TRBD1 . CASSSGTGGRSRGEQYF TGTGCCAGCAGCTCCGGGACAGGGGGCAGGTCACGGGGCGAGCAGTACTTC
TRBJ1-1 TRBV28 . . CASTPPGGRTEAFF TGTGCCAGCACCCCGCCGGGGGGAAGGACTGAAGCTTTCTTT
TRBJ1-1 TRBV11-2 . . CASSGGKGEAFF TGTGCCAGCAGCGGAGGAAAAGGGGAAGCTTTCTTT
TRBJ2-2 TRBV11-3 TRBD1 . CASSRTGVTGELFF TGTGCCAGCAGCCGTACAGGGGTCACCGGGGAGCTGTTTTTT
TRBJ1-2 TRBV7-2 . . CASSLDDLGISNYGYTF TGTGCCAGCAGCTTAGATGATTTGGGTATCTCTAACTATGGCTACACCTTC
TRBJ2-1 TRBV5-6 TRBD1 . CASSEDRWYNEQFF TGTGCCAGCAGCGAGGACAGGTGGTACAATGAGCAGTTCTTC
TRBJ2-7 TRBV7-6 . . CASSLIVRGSTNEQYF TGTGCCAGCAGCTTAATCGTGAGGGGTTCGACCAACGAGCAGTACTTC
TRBJ2-7 TRBV7-9 TRBD2 . CASSPHRWERGGSEQYF TGTGCCAGCAGCCCCCACCGGTGGGAGCGGGGGGGCTCCGAGCAGTACTTC
TRBJ1-2 TRBV11-2 . few CASSLRANYGYTF TGTGCCAGCAGCTTAAGGGCTAACTATGGCTACACCTTC